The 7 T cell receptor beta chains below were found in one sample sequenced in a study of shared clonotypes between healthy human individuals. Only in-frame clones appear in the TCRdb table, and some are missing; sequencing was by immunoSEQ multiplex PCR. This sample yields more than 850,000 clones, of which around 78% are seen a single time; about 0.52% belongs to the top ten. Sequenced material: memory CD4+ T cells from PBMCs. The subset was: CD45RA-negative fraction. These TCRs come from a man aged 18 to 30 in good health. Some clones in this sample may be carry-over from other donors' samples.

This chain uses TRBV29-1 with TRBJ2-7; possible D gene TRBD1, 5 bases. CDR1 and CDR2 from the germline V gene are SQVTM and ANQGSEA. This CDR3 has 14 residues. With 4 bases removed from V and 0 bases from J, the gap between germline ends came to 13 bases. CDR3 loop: CSVGGLDISYEQYF. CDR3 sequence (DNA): TGCAGCGTTGGTGGGTTGGACATCTCCTACGAGCAGTACTTC.

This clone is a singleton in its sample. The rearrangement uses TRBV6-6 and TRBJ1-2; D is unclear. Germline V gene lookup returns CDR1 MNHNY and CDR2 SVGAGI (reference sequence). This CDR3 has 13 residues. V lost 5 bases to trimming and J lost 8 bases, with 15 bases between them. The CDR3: CASSPRTFDGYTF. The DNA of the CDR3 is TGTGCCAGCAGTCCCAGGACCTTCGACGGCTACACCTTC.

CDR3 sequence reads: CASSTPGQPNTEAFF. CDR3 bases: TGTGCCAGCAGCACCCCCGGACAGCCCAACACTGAAGCTTTCTTT. This sequence joins TRBV5-4 and TRBJ1-1; a weak D match, TRBD1 (6 bases). The CDR3 sequence is 15 residues long. Germline-derived CDR1 and CDR2 are SGHNT and YYREEE (reference sequence). With 4 bases removed from V and 2 bases from J, the gap between germline ends came to 15 bases.

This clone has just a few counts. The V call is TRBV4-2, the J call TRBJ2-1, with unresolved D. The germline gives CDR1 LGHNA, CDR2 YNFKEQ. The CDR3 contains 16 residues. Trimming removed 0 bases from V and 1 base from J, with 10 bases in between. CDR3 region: CASSQDWGASYNEQFF. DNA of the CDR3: TGTGCCAGCAGCCAAGATTGGGGTGCGTCCTACAATGAGCAGTTCTTC.

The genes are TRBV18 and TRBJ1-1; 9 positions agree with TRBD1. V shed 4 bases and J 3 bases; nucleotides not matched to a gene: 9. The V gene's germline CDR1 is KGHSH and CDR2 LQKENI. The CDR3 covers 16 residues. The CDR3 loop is CASSLNRDREDTEAFF. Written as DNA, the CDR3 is TGTGCCAGCTCACTAAACCGGGACAGGGAAGACACTGAAGCTTTCTTT.

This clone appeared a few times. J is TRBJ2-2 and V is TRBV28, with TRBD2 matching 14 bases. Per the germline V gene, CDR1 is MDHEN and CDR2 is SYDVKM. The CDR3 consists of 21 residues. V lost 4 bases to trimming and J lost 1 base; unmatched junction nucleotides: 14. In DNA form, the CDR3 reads TGTGCCAGCAGTTACCCAACCCCGGGACTAGCGGGAGCTAGGAACACCGGGGAGCTGTTTTTT. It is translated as CASSYPTPGLAGARNTGELFF. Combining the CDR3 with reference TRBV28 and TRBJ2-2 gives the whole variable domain DVKVTQSSRYLVKRTGEKVFLECVQDMDHENMFWYRQDPGLGLRLIYFSYDVKMKEKGDIPEGYSVSREKKERFSLILESASTNQTSMYLCASSYPTPGLAGARNTGELFFGEGSRLTVL.

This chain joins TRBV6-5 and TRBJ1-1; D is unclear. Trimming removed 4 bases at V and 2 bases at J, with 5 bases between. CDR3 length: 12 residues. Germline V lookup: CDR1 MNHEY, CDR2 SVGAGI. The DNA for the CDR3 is TGTGCCAGCAGTTCCACCAACACTGAAGCTTTCTTT. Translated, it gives CASSSTNTEAFF.